This record looks at one T cell receptor beta chain sequence and its context. Its specificity is unknown. Each CDR3 protein gets one entry after TCRdb re-called the 5' RACE reads with MiXCR. The table includes around 1.7 million distinct CDR3 sequences, 32% detected once. Looked up from germline, CDR1 is DFQATT and CDR2 is SNEGSKA (reference sequence). The CDR3 contains 15 residues. Trimming stripped 8 bases from V and 14 bases from J, with 28 bases between. This sample was taken from a study of identical twins. Study-wide points: The presence of invariant MAIT and iNKT cells could partly confound analyses of zero-insertion sequences. Insertions ran lower in abundant cord blood beta clonotypes, though not in memory repertoires. Cross-sectional statistics, not tracking of the same donors, supported the conclusions.

V is TRBV20-1 and J is TRBJ1-6, with D possibly TRBD1 on 5 matching bases. The sample was cord blood. This receptor was identified in a newborn girl in good health. CDR3 sequence reads: CSTLGVLGRDLALHF. The CDR3 nucleotides are TGCAGTACCTTAGGGGTCCTTGGGCGGGATTTGGCCCTCCACTTT.